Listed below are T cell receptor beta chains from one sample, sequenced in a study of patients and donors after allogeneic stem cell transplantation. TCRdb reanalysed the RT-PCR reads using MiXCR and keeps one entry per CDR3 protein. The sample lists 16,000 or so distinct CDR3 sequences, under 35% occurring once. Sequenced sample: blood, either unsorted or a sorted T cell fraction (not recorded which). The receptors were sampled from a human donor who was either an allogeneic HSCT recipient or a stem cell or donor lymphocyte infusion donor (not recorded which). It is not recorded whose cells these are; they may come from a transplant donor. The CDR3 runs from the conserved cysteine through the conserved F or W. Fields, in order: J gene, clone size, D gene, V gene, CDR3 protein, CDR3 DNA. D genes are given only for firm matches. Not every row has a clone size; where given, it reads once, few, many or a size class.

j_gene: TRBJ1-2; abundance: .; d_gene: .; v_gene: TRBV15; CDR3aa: CATSRGGPGTF; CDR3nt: TGTGCCACCAGCAGAGGAGGACCGGGGACCTTC
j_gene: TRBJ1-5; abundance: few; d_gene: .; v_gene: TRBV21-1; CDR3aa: CASSRGQDKGNQPQHF; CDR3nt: TGTGCCAGCAGCAGGGGCCAGGATAAAGGCAATCAGCCCCAGCATTTT
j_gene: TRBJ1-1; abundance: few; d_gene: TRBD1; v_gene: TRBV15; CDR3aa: CATSSMDRADKTEAFF; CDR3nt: TGTGCCACCAGCAGTATGGACAGGGCGGATAAGACTGAAGCTTTCTTT
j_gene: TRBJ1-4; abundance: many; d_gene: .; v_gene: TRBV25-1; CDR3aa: CASSETAGGGLPHEKLFF; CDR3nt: TGTGCCAGCAGTGAAACGGCCGGTGGAGGCCTGCCTCATGAAAAACTGTTTTTT
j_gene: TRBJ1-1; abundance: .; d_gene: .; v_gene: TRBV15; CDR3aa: CATSRDWRQANTESFF; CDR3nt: TGTGCCACCAGCAGAGATTGGAGACAGGCGAACACTGAATCTTTCTTT
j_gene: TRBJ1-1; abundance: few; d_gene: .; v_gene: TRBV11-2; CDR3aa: CASSLDLGGQRDTEAFF; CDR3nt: TGTGCCAGCAGCTTAGACTTAGGAGGGCAGCGGGACACTGAAGCTTTCTTT
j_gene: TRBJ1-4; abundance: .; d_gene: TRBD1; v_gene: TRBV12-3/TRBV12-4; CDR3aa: CASSFRQGAEKLFF; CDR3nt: TGTGCCAGCAGTTTCAGGCAGGGGGCAGAAAAACTGTTTTTT
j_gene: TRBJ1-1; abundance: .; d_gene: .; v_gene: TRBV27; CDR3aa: CASKKHGGGTEAFF; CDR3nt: TGTGCCAGCAAAAAACACGGGGGTGGCACTGAAGCTTTCTTT
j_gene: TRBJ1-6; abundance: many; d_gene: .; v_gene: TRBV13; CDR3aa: CASSYRVGKAPLHF; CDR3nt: TGTGCCAGCAGCTACAGGGTCGGCAAAGCACCCCTCCACTTT
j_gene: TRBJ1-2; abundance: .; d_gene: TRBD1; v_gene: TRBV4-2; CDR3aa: CASSPNRRQGPNYGYTF; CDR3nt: TGTGCCAGCAGCCCCAACAGAAGACAGGGACCCAACTATGGCTACACCTTC
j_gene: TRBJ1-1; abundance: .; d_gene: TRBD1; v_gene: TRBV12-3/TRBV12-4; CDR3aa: CASSRRGQGARTEAFF; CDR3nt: TGTGCCAGCAGCCGAAGGGGACAGGGGGCTAGGACTGAAGCTTTCTTT
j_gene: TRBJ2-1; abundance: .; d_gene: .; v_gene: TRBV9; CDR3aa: CASSVAYGGYNEQFF; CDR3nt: TGTGCCAGCAGCGTAGCGTACGGCGGCTACAATGAGCAGTTCTTC
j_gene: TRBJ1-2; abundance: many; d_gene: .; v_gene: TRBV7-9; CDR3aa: CASSFSDYGYTF; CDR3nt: TGTGCCAGCAGCTTCTCCGACTATGGCTACACCTTC
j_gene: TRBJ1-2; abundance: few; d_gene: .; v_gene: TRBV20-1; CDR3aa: CSAGTQVLYGYTF; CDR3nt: TGCAGTGCCGGGACCCAGGTGCTCTATGGCTACACCTTC
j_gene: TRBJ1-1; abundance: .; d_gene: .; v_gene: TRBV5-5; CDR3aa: CASSLAATGSNTEAFF; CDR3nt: TGTGCCAGCAGCTTGGCCGCAACAGGGTCGAACACTGAAGCTTTCTTT